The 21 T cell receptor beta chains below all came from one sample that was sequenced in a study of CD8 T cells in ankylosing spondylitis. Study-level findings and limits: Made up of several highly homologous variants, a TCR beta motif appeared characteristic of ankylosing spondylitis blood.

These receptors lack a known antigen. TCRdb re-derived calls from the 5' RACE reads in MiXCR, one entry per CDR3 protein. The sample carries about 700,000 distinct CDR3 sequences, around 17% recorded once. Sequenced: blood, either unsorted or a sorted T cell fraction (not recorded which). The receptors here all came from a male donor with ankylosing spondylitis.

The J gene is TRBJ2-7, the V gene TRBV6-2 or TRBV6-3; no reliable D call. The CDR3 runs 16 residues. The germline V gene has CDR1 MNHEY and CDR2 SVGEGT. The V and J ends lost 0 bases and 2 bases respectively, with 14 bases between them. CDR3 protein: CASSYSPRSTPYEQYF. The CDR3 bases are TGTGCCAGCAGTTACTCGCCTCGGAGTACCCCCTACGAGCAGTACTTC.

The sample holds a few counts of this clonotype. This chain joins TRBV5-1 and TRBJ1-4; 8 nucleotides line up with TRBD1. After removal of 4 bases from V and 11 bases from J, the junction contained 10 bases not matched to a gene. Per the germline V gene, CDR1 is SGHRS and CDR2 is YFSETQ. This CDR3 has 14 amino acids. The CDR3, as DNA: TGCGCCAGCAGCGACAGGGGTTACGGGGAGAAACTGTTTTTT. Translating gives CASSDRGYGEKLFF.

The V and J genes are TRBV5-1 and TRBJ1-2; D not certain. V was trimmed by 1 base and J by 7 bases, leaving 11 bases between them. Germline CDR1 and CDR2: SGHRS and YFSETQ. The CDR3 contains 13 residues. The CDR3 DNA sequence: TGCGCCAGCAGCTTGATCGCGGACTCTGGCTACACCTTC. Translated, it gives CASSLIADSGYTF.

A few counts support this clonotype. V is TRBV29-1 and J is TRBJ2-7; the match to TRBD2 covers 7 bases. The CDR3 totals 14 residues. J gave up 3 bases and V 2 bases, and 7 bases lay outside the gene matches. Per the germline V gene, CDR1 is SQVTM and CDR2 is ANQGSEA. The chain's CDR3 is CSVELRGRLYEQYF. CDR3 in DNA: TGCAGCGTTGAATTGCGCGGGAGACTCTACGAGCAGTACTTC.

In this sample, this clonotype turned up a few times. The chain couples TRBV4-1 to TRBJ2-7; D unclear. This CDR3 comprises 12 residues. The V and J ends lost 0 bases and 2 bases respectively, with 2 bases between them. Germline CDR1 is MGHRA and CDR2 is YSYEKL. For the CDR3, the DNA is TGCGCCAGCAGCCAAGATCCCTACGAGCAGTACTTC. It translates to CASSQDPYEQYF.

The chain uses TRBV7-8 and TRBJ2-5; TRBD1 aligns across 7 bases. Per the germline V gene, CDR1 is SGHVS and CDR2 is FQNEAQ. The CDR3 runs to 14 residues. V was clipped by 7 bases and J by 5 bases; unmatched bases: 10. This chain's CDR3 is CASMQIFRGETQYF. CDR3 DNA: TGTGCCAGCATGCAGATCTTCAGGGGGGAGACCCAGTACTTC.

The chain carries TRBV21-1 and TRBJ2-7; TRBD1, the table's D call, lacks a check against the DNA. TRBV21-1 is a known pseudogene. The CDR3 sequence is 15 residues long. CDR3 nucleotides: TGTGCCGGCGACAGGGGGCGCGGAAGGCCCTACGAGCAGTACTTC. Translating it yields CAGDRGRGRPYEQYF.

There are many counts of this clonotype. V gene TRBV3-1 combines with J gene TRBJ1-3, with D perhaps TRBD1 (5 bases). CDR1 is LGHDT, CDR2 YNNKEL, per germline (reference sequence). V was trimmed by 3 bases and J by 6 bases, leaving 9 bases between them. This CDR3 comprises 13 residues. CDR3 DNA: TGTGCCAGCAGCCACGGGGCGGAAAACACCATATATTTT. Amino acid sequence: CASSHGAENTIYF. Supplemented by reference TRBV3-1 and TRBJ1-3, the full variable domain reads DTAVSQTPKYLVTQMGNDKSIKCEQNLGHDTMYWYKQDSKKFLKIMFSYNNKELIINETVPNRFSPKSPDKAHLNLHINSLELGDSAVYFCASSHGAENTIYFGEGSWLTVV.

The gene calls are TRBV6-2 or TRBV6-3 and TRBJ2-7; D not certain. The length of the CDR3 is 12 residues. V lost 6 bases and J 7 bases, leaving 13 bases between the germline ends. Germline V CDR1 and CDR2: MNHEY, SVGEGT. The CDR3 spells CASRPGPLEQYF. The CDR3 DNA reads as TGTGCCAGCAGACCCGGACCGTTGGAGCAGTACTTC.

The CDR3 sequence is CASSDFVTGGIGYF. The DNA of the CDR3 is TGTGCCAGCAGTGATTTCGTGACAGGGGGTATCGGGTACTTC. The chain couples TRBV2 to TRBJ2-7; 9 bases agree with TRBD1. The V gene end was trimmed by 3 bases and the J gene end by 12 bases; junction bases not matched to a gene: 12. The germline CDR1 and CDR2 sequences are SNHLY and FYNNEI. The CDR3 has 14 residues.

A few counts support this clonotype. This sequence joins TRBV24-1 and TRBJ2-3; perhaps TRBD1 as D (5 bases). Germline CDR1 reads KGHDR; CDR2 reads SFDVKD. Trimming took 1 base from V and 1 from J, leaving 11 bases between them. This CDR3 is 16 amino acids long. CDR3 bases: TGTGCCACCAGTGATTTTCAAGGGGCGCGCACAGATACGCAGTATTTT. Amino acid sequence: CATSDFQGARTDTQYF.

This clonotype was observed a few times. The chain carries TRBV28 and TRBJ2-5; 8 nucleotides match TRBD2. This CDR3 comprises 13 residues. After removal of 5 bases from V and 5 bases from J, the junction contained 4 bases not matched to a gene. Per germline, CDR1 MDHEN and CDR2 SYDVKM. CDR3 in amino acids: CASSKGLAETQYF. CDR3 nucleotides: TGTGCCAGCAGTAAAGGACTAGCTGAGACCCAGTACTTC.

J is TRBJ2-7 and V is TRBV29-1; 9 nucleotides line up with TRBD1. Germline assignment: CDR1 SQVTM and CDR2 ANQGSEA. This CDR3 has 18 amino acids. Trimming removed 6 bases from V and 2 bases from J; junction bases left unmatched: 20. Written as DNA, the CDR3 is TGCAGCGTCGTCTCCCGGGACAGGGAAAACCGCTCCGCCTACGAGCAGTACTTC. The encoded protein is CSVVSRDRENRSAYEQYF.

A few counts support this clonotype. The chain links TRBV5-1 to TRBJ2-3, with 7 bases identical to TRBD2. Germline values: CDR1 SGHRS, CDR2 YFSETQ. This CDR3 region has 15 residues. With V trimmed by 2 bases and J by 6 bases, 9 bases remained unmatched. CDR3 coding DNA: TGCGCCAGCAGCTTCGGGACGGCCGGGGGGGATACGCAGTATTTT. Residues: CASSFGTAGGDTQYF.

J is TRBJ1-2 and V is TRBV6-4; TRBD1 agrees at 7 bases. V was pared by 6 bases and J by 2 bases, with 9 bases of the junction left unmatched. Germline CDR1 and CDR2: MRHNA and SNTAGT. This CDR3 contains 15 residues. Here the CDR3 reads CASSPEGGANYGYTF. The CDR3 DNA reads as TGTGCCAGCAGCCCCGAAGGGGGCGCGAACTATGGCTACACCTTC.

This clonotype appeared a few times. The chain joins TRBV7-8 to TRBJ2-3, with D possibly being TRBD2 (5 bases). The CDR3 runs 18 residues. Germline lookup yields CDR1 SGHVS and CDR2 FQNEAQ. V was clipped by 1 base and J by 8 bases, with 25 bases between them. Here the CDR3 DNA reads TGTGCCAGCAGCTTAGGCGGGTTGCGGGCCCCGAGGAATCCTACGCAGTATTTT. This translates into CASSLGGLRAPRNPTQYF.

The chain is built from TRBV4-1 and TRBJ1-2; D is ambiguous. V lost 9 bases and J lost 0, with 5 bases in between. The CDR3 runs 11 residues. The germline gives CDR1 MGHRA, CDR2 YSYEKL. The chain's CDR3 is CASSANYGYTF. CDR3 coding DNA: TGCGCCAGTAGTGCTAACTATGGCTACACCTTC.

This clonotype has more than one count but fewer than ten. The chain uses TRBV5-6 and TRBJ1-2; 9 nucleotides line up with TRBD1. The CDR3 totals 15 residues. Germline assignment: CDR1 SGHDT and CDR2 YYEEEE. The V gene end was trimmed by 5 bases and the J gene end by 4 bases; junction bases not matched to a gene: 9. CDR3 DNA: TGTGCCAGCAGTCGCATGGGACAGGGCCCCTATGGCTACACCTTC. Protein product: CASSRMGQGPYGYTF.

The CDR3 coding sequence is TGTGCCAGCAGCTCCGGGACAGGCAGGAGCTCCTACGAGCAGTACTTC. Its translation is CASSSGTGRSSYEQYF. The chain uses TRBV11-2 and TRBJ2-7, with 8 positions matching TRBD1. V was clipped by 4 bases and J by 0 bases; unmatched bases: 8. This CDR3 has 16 amino acids. The germline V gene has CDR1 SGHAT and CDR2 FQNNGV.

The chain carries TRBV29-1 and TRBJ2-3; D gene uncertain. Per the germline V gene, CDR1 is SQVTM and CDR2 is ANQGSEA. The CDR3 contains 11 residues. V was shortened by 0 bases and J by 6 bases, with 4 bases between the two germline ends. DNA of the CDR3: TGCAGCGTTGAAGACTCGGATACGCAGTATTTT. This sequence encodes CSVEDSDTQYF.

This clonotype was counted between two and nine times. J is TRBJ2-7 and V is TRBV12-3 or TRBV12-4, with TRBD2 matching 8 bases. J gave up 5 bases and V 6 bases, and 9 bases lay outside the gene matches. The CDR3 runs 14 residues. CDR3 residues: CASSPPGGSHEQYF. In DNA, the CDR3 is TGTGCCAGCAGCCCCCCGGGAGGGTCCCACGAGCAGTACTTC.